Following are 15 T cell receptor beta chains from one sample sequenced in a study of blood T cell repertoires in COVID-19. Some clones are missing from TCRdb's copy, which holds only in-frame ones; the method was immunoSEQ multiplex PCR. The sample includes roughly 380,000 clones, about nine tenths seen only once; the top ten take 3.5% to 4%. Sequencing used peripheral blood. Source of these receptors: a woman aged 60-75 years with COVID-19, enrolled during active disease.

V usage is TRBV2 and J usage is TRBJ1-4; TRBD1 agrees at 8 bases. The CDR3 is made up of 14 amino acids. The trim removed 5 bases at V and 8 bases at J, leaving 7 bases unmatched. Germline CDR1 is SNHLY and CDR2 is FYNNEI. The CDR3 DNA is TGTGCCAGCAGTATTAGGACAGGGATGGAAAAACTGTTTTTT. It encodes CASSIRTGMEKLFF.

The gene calls are TRBV7-9 and TRBJ1-2, with D hard to call. Trimming took off 1 base at V and 4 bases at J, with 16 bases between the two ends. Germline-derived CDR1 and CDR2 are SEHNR and FQNEAQ (reference sequence). The CDR3 has 16 residues. The DNA for the CDR3 is TGTGCCAGCAGCTTAGGCGGGTGGGAACCCGCCTATGGCTACACCTTC. This translates into CASSLGGWEPAYGYTF.

V gene TRBV19 combines with J gene TRBJ2-3; weak D call: TRBD2 (6 bases). CDR1 LNHDA and CDR2 SQIVND come from the germline V gene (reference sequence). The CDR3 has 14 residues. V lost 7 bases and J lost 0, with 11 bases in between. The CDR3 DNA follows: TGTGCCAGTAAGAGCGGGCCTAGCACAGATACGCAGTATTTT. Amino acid sequence: CASKSGPSTDTQYF.

This chain uses TRBV19 with TRBJ1-5, with 8 positions matching TRBD1. Germline CDR1 and CDR2: LNHDA and SQIVND (reference sequence). The CDR3 is made up of 14 amino acids. Trimming cost V 6 bases and J 2 bases; bases outside gene matches: 3. CDR3 coding DNA: TGTGCCAGTAGGGACAGGGACCGCAATCAGCCCCAGCATTTT. It translates to CASRDRDRNQPQHF. The full variable domain, with the rest looked up from reference TRBV19 and TRBJ1-5, is DGGITQSPKYLFRKEGQNVTLSCEQNLNHDAMYWYRQDPGQGLRLIYYSQIVNDFQKGDIAEGYSVSREKKESFPLTVTSAQKNPTAFYLCASRDRDRNQPQHFGDGTRLSIL.

The sample holds a few counts of this clone. The chain joins TRBV10-2 to TRBJ1-3; no clear D gene. The length of the CDR3 is 17 residues. The V and J ends lost 5 bases and 0 bases respectively, with 17 bases between them. Germline V gene data show CDR1 as WSHSY and CDR2 as SAAADI. The CDR3 DNA sequence: TGCGCCAGCAGTCCCGGACTGGCGCCTCTCTCTGGAAACACCATATATTTT. Translating gives CASSPGLAPLSGNTIYF.

This rearrangement joins TRBV29-1 to TRBJ2-7; a weak D match, TRBD1 (7 bases). V lost 6 bases and J lost 3, with 18 bases in between. Germline V gene lookup returns CDR1 SQVTM and CDR2 ANQGSEA. The CDR3 totals 14 residues. The CDR3 loop is CSVALAGGNYEQYF. In DNA, the CDR3 is TGCAGCGTCGCACTAGCAGGGGGTAACTACGAGCAGTACTTC.

The sample holds one count of this clone. The chain combines TRBV15 with TRBJ1-5; D might be TRBD1 (6 bases). Between the trimmed V and J ends, which lost 6 bases and 1 base, there was a span of 13 bases. The CDR3 runs to 15 residues. Per the germline V gene, CDR1 is LNHNV and CDR2 is YYDKDF (reference sequence). As DNA, the CDR3 is TGTGCCACCAGAACAGGGACCGCGAGCAATCAGCCCCAGCATTTT. It is translated as CATRTGTASNQPQHF.

The chain is built from TRBV15 and TRBJ2-1, with 10 bases that match TRBD2. The CDR3 is 15 residues long. Germline trimming cut 4 bases from V and 4 bases from J; bases unmatched to any gene: 4. Germline V lookup: CDR1 LNHNV, CDR2 YYDKDF (reference sequence). The CDR3 bases are TGTGCCACCAGCACCGGGACTAGCGTTTACAATGAGCAGTTCTTC. It codes for CATSTGTSVYNEQFF.

The gene calls are TRBV2 and TRBJ2-7, with D possibly matching TRBD2 (5 bases). V was pared by 4 bases and J by 3 bases, with 13 bases between. CDR1 SNHLY and CDR2 FYNNEI come from the germline V gene. CDR3 size: 14 residues. CDR3 in DNA: TGTGCCAGCAGTGCATTCCGACGGGACTACGAGCAGTACTTC. Translating it yields CASSAFRRDYEQYF.

The chain uses TRBV7-8 and TRBJ1-4, with 8 bases aligning to TRBD1. Germline loops: CDR1 SGHVS, CDR2 FQNEAQ. The CDR3 has 18 residues. J was trimmed by 5 bases and V by 3 bases; bases with no gene match: 14. The CDR3 spells CASSFGFGTGKGNEKLFF. The CDR3 nucleotides read TGTGCCAGCAGCTTCGGCTTCGGGACAGGCAAGGGGAATGAAAAACTGTTTTTT.

J is TRBJ1-2 and V is TRBV5-1, with 10 bases matching TRBD1. This CDR3 region has 16 residues. The germline gives CDR1 SGHRS, CDR2 YFSETQ. V lost 0 bases and J lost 7; bases outside the gene matches: 9. CDR3 region: CASSLAGTGQGFGYTF. In DNA form, the CDR3 reads TGCGCCAGCAGCTTGGCCGGAACGGGACAGGGGTTTGGCTACACCTTC.

V gene TRBV19 combines with J gene TRBJ1-5, with D maybe TRBD1 (5 bases). Trimming stripped 4 bases from V and 6 bases from J, with 13 bases between. The CDR3 runs to 14 residues. Germline CDR1 is LNHDA and CDR2 is SQIVND (reference sequence). CDR3 amino acids: CASSTPGGFQPQHF. The CDR3 coding sequence is TGTGCCAGTAGTACCCCGGGGGGATTTCAGCCCCAGCATTTT.

The chain links TRBV15 to TRBJ1-1, with D perhaps TRBD1 (5 bases). V was cut by 0 bases and J by 7 bases, with 12 bases left in between. This CDR3 has 14 amino acids. Looked up from germline, CDR1 is LNHNV and CDR2 is YYDKDF (reference sequence). Here the CDR3 reads CATSRDAGFGEAFF. CDR3 bases: TGTGCCACCAGCAGAGATGCAGGGTTTGGTGAAGCTTTCTTT.

This clone was picked up one time. The gene calls are TRBV19 and TRBJ1-1, with D unclear. The CDR3 length is 12 residues. Germline V CDR1 and CDR2: LNHDA, SQIVND (reference sequence). The V end was cut by 0 bases, the J end by 10 bases, with 9 bases between. Here the CDR3 reads CASSIEGRRAFF. For the CDR3, the DNA is TGTGCCAGTAGTATAGAGGGCAGAAGAGCTTTCTTT. Filled out from reference TRBV19 and TRBJ1-1, the complete variable domain reads DGGITQSPKYLFRKEGQNVTLSCEQNLNHDAMYWYRQDPGQGLRLIYYSQIVNDFQKGDIAEGYSVSREKKESFPLTVTSAQKNPTAFYLCASSIEGRRAFFGQGTRLTVV.

This chain links TRBV28 with TRBJ1-2; possibly TRBD1 for D (6 bases). This CDR3 contains 14 residues. Deletions cut 6 bases from V and 7 bases from J, with 18 bases between. Germline values: CDR1 MDHEN, CDR2 SYDVKM. The CDR3 loop is CASRIGPGDIGYTF. For the CDR3, the DNA is TGTGCCAGCAGGATTGGTCCAGGGGATATTGGCTACACCTTC.